This T cell receptor beta chain was captured in a study of shared clonotypes between healthy human individuals. Findings of the study overall: Only blood underwent sampling, and tissue repertoires likely differ.

As regards this clone: As yet, its antigen is unknown.

The authors divided CD4+ cells into CD45RA+ naive and CD45RA-negative memory subsets. The assay ran at deep level. Libraries were prepared by immunoSEQ multiplex PCR; TCRdb keeps only in-frame clonotypes and omits some of them. Among 2 million to 2.5 million clones listed, over 85% were seen once. V was cut by 2 bases and J by 5 bases, with 24 bases left in between. The CDR3 is 18 amino acids. CDR1 and CDR2 from the germline V gene are MGHRA and YSYEKL. This sequence was found in a man aged 18 to 29 in good health. Some clones in this sample may be carry-over from other donors' samples. Sequencing was done on a sample of naive CD4+ T cells from PBMCs. Subset in this sample: CD45RA+ positively selected. V usage is TRBV4-1 and J usage is TRBJ2-5; TRBD1 is a possible D gene (5 bases). The CDR3 here is CASSQWSFIGLGAETQYF. The CDR3, as DNA: TGCGCCAGCAGCCAATGGTCTTTCATTGGGCTAGGGGCGGAGACCCAGTACTTC.